This entry lists 10 T cell receptor beta chains sequenced from one sample in a study of identical twins. TCRdb fed the 5' RACE reads into MiXCR, producing one record per CDR3 protein. The table has 450,000 or so distinct CDR3 sequences, roughly an eighth seen once; the top ten hold approximately 1%. The same specimen was also included in a second study, on yellow fever vaccine responses in identical twins.

The sequencing sample was made of CD4+ T cells sorted from blood. These receptors were collected from a woman aged 18-30 years in good health.

A few counts support this clonotype. The chain couples TRBV7-2 to TRBJ2-3; the match to TRBD2 covers 7 bases. Losses at the gene ends were 5 bases for V and 6 bases for J; bases not matched to a gene: 11. Per the germline V gene, CDR1 is SGHTA and CDR2 is FQGNSA. The CDR3 extends over 15 amino acids. For the CDR3, the DNA is TGTGCCAGCAGCCCTAGCGGAGCCCGAGGGGATACGCAGTATTTT. Translating gives CASSPSGARGDTQYF.

This sequence joins TRBV28 and TRBJ2-1; TRBD2 is a possible D gene (5 bases). CDR1 is MDHEN, CDR2 SYDVKM, per germline. Trimming shortened V by 6 bases and J by 3 bases, and 15 bases separated the two germline ends. CDR3 length: 15 amino acids. The CDR3 reads CASRRDTRDYNEQFF. In DNA form, the CDR3 reads TGTGCCAGCAGGCGAGACACGAGGGACTACAATGAGCAGTTCTTC.

The gene calls are TRBV21-1 and TRBJ1-1. TRBV21-1 is tagged as a pseudogene. The CDR3 has 10 residues. CDR3 DNA sequence: TGTGCCAGCAGCAAGCAAGAAACTTTCTTT. Protein: CASSKQETFF.

The chain has TRBV7-2 and TRBJ2-2, with 9 positions matching TRBD1. The CDR3 extends over 15 amino acids. The germline gives CDR1 SGHTA, CDR2 FQGNSA. Germline trimming cut 5 bases from V and 6 bases from J; bases unmatched to any gene: 7. CDR3 protein: CASSPDRGRSGELFF. As DNA, the CDR3 is TGTGCCAGCAGCCCGGACAGGGGAAGGTCCGGGGAGCTGTTTTTT.

The V and J genes are TRBV20-1 and TRBJ2-7, with D maybe TRBD1 (6 bases). CDR1 DFQATT and CDR2 SNEGSKA come from the germline V gene (reference sequence). This CDR3 has 18 residues. The germline V and J ends were trimmed by 2 bases and 3 bases, with 26 bases remaining between them. The CDR3 protein is CSARPHDGTPALHYEQYF. The CDR3 nucleotides are TGCAGTGCTAGACCTCACGACGGGACACCAGCACTACACTACGAGCAGTACTTC.

This clonotype occurred a few times. This chain uses TRBV29-1 with TRBJ2-1; D remains ambiguous. V was trimmed by 6 bases and J by 5 bases, leaving 8 bases between them. Germline values: CDR1 SQVTM, CDR2 ANQGSEA. The CDR3 is 11 amino acids. The CDR3 sequence is CSVGSDNEQFF. The CDR3 DNA reads as TGCAGCGTCGGAAGCGACAATGAGCAGTTCTTC.

The V gene is TRBV19, the J gene TRBJ2-1, with 15 bases matching TRBD2. The CDR3 runs 16 residues. V lost 2 bases and J lost 8; bases outside the gene matches: 4. CDR1 and CDR2 (germline): LNHDA, SQIVND (reference sequence). CDR3 residues: CASSIRGLAGGHEQFF. DNA for the CDR3: TGTGCCAGTAGTATACGAGGACTAGCGGGGGGGCATGAGCAGTTCTTC.

This clonotype was counted only a few times. The chain uses TRBV7-9 and TRBJ2-5; 10 bases map to TRBD1. The CDR3 is 16 residues long. With 1 base clipped from V and 4 bases from J, the junction kept 6 bases outside the gene matches. Germline CDR1 SEHNR, CDR2 FQNEAQ (reference sequence). Here the CDR3 reads CASSLGETGGGETQYF. CDR3 coding DNA: TGTGCCAGCAGCTTAGGAGAGACAGGGGGCGGAGAGACCCAGTACTTC.

This clonotype was seen ten or more times. The genes are TRBV5-1 and TRBJ2-7; D may be TRBD1 or TRBD2 (5 bases each). The germline V gene encodes CDR1 SGHRS and CDR2 YFSETQ. The CDR3 runs to 15 residues. Trimming removed 0 bases at V and 3 bases at J, with 13 bases between. CDR3 coding DNA: TGCGCCAGCAGCTTGGTTGCAGGGAGCGGCTACGAGCAGTACTTC. Translating it yields CASSLVAGSGYEQYF.

The table lists this clonotype with many counts. V and J are TRBV3-1 and TRBJ2-7, with 7 bases aligning to TRBD1. This CDR3 has 14 amino acids. CDR1 and CDR2 (germline): LGHDT, YNNKEL (reference sequence). J gave up 1 base and V 3 bases, and 3 bases lay outside the gene matches. The CDR3 sequence is CASSHMGQSYEQYF. Here the CDR3 DNA reads TGTGCCAGCAGCCACATGGGACAGTCCTACGAGCAGTACTTC.